The T cell receptor beta chain described here comes from a study of human T cells and chemical hapten exposure. Study-level findings and limits: DPC sensitization did not alter TCRs above 1 in 1000 frequency. Significantly greater numbers of large CDR3 similarity clusters came from expanded TCRs than from controls.

The CDR3 extends over 13 amino acids. Per the germline V gene, CDR1 is MDHEN and CDR2 is SYDVKM. V was trimmed by 6 bases and J by 2 bases, leaving 7 bases between them. Described time point: patch test 1, 2 weeks after DPC sensitization. The treatment: therapeutic diphenylcyclopropenone sensitization with weekly scalp DPC. Every patch test was put on after a blood sample was taken. This clonotype was observed a few times. Its target is unknown. Unique molecular identifiers were linked by the library to individual cDNA molecules. TCRdb called the RACE reads again in MiXCR, with one record for every CDR3 protein. The table has some 120,000 distinct CDR3 sequences, over 10% seen once; the top ten hold just over 1.4%.

The input for sequencing was whole blood, taken in connection with sensitization to the hapten diphenylcyclopropenone (DPC). The sequence came from a woman between 50 and 59 years old with alopecia areata. Some clones in this sample may be carry-over from other donors' samples. The chain has TRBV28 and TRBJ2-2; no definite D call. CDR3 sequence reads: CASRPTNTGELFF. CDR3 nucleotides: TGTGCCAGCAGACCGACAAACACCGGGGAGCTGTTTTTT.